Below are 5 T cell receptor beta chains sequenced from a single sample in a study of control samples from healthy donors and cancer patients. Data came from immunoSEQ multiplex PCR; TCRdb stores just in-frame clones and leaves some out. The sample lists 130,000 or so clones, roughly 84% seen once, with more than 2.5% in the top ten. Sequencing was done on a sample of blood. Source of these receptors: a man aged 50 to 60 in good health.

The genes are TRBV11-2 and TRBJ2-7; 7 bases are a match to TRBD2. The CDR3 length is 15 residues. Germline lookup yields CDR1 SGHAT and CDR2 FQNNGV. The junction had 5 bases not matched to a gene; V was cut back by 0 bases and J by 3 bases. In DNA, the CDR3 is TGTGCCAGCAGCTTAGAGGCGCGGGGGAACTACGAGCAGTACTTC. This encodes CASSLEARGNYEQYF.

This clone was found a few times. The chain couples TRBV9 to TRBJ1-2; 8 bases match TRBD1. This CDR3 has 12 residues. With V trimmed by 3 bases and J by 7 bases, 2 bases remained unmatched. Germline CDR1 reads SGDLS; CDR2 reads YYNGEE. CDR3 DNA: TGTGCCAGCAGCGCAGGGGGCGGTGGCTACACCTTC. This sequence encodes CASSAGGGGYTF.

The V gene is TRBV5-3, the J gene TRBJ1-6; TRBD1 is a possible D gene (5 bases). TRBV5-3 is classed as an ORF, of uncertain function. V lost 1 base to trimming and J lost 0 bases, with 26 bases between them. The CDR3 contains 22 residues. CDR3 in DNA: TGTGCCAGAAGCTTGCTTTTTTTGCGCAGGGCAAAAAAAAGCTCCTATAATTCACCCCTCCACTTT. It codes for CARSLLFLRRAKKSSYNSPLHF.

The chain uses TRBV13 and TRBJ1-3; D ambiguous. There are 15 residues in the CDR3. V dropped 3 bases and J dropped 1 base, with 10 bases sitting between them. The germline CDR1 and CDR2 sequences are PRHDT and FYEKMQ (reference sequence). In DNA, the CDR3 is TGTGCCAGCAGCTTTCTGGATCGATCTGGAAACACCATATATTTT. This gives the protein CASSFLDRSGNTIYF.

The chain joins TRBV10-3 to TRBJ1-2; no clear D. The CDR3 runs 11 residues. The germline CDR1 and CDR2 sequences are ENHRY and SYGVKD. V lost 3 bases, J lost 5 bases, and 4 bases lay in between. The DNA of the CDR3 is TGTGCCATCAGTGATTTGTATGGCTACACCTTC. It yields the protein CAISDLYGYTF.